The 18 T cell receptor beta chains reported below all come from one sample, sequenced in a study of beta chain features in type 1 diabetes. The whole isolated RNA underwent reverse transcription, so sequencing captured expressed TCRB transcripts. Clones were sequenced by immunoSEQ multiplex PCR, and TCRdb holds only the in-frame ones, with some missing. The sample yields about 930,000 clones, around a sixth seen once. The sample taken for sequencing was naive CD4+ T cells from blood. All receptors come from a young woman in good health.

This chain joins TRBV5-1 and TRBJ2-7, with D maybe TRBD2 (5 bases). CDR1 and CDR2 (germline): SGHRS, YFSETQ. The CDR3 is 15 amino acids. The V end was cut by 0 bases, the J end by 0 bases, with 10 bases between. The CDR3 is CASSLAPGSSYEQYF. The CDR3 coding sequence is TGCGCCAGCAGCTTGGCCCCGGGAAGCTCCTACGAGCAGTACTTC.

This clone was seen a few times. The chain uses TRBV11-2 and TRBJ2-3; perhaps TRBD1 as D (5 bases). This CDR3 is 13 amino acids long. Trimming shortened V by 1 base and J by 6 bases, and 8 bases separated the two germline ends. Germline CDR1 reads SGHAT; CDR2 reads FQNNGV. This CDR3 is CASSLGGPDTQYF. The CDR3 DNA is TGTGCCAGCAGCTTAGGGGGCCCCGATACGCAGTATTTT. The variable domain in full, completed from reference TRBV11-2 and TRBJ2-3, reads EAGVAQSPRYKIIEKRQSVAFWCNPISGHATLYWYQQILGQGPKLLIQFQNNGVVDDSQLPKDRFSAERLKGVDSTLKIQPAKLEDSAVYLCASSLGGPDTQYFGPGTRLTVL.

The chain joins TRBV28 to TRBJ2-2, with a weak D call TRBD2 (6 bases). Looked up from germline, CDR1 is MDHEN and CDR2 is SYDVKM. This CDR3 is built from 16 residues. Trimming removed 7 bases from V and 5 bases from J, with 20 bases in between. The CDR3 is CASTEGSLAGTGELFF. CDR3 in DNA: TGTGCCAGCACGGAGGGTTCCCTAGCCGGAACCGGGGAGCTGTTTTTT.

The sample holds a few counts of this clone. The CDR3 is CASSLGRRMETQYF. The CDR3 bases are TGCGCCAGCAGCTTGGGCAGGAGGATGGAGACCCAGTACTTC. This chain uses TRBV5-1 with TRBJ2-5; D perhaps matches TRBD2 (5 bases). The V gene's germline CDR1 is SGHRS and CDR2 YFSETQ. Trimming cost V 0 bases and J 5 bases, with 11 bases left between them. This CDR3 is built from 14 residues.

The genes are TRBV14 and TRBJ2-1; 7 bases agree with TRBD2. Germline trimming cut 5 bases from V and 0 bases from J; bases unmatched to any gene: 7. CDR3 size: 16 residues. From germline, CDR1 is SGHDN and CDR2 FVKESK. CDR3 sequence: CASSYQAGSSYNEQFF. The CDR3, as DNA: TGTGCCAGCAGCTACCAAGCGGGGAGCTCCTACAATGAGCAGTTCTTC.

This clone was seen a few times. This chain connects TRBV7-2 to TRBJ1-2, with D uncertain. With 4 bases removed from V and 5 bases from J, the gap between germline ends came to 20 bases. CDR1 is SGHTA, CDR2 FQGNSA, per germline. The CDR3 has 16 residues. The CDR3 here is CASSSHGRRPLYGYTF. In DNA form, the CDR3 reads TGTGCCAGCAGCTCCCACGGACGGAGGCCGCTATATGGCTACACCTTC.

This clone was seen a few times. The CDR3 DNA follows: TGTGCCAGCAGTTACGGGGGGCGCGACGAGCAGTACTTC. It is translated as CASSYGGRDEQYF. The rearrangement links TRBV28 to TRBJ2-7, with a tentative D call TRBD2 (7 bases). The CDR3 covers 13 residues. Germline values: CDR1 MDHEN, CDR2 SYDVKM. V was pared by 4 bases and J by 5 bases, with 12 bases between.

This clone turned up a few times. This chain uses TRBV5-6 with TRBJ2-5, with D uncertain. Germline CDR1 SGHDT, CDR2 YYEEEE. The germline V and J ends were trimmed by 6 bases and 0 bases, with 15 bases remaining between them. The CDR3 consists of 15 residues. The CDR3 DNA follows: TGTGCCAGCACTCAGACAAGGCCGTACCAAGAGACCCAGTACTTC. Amino acid sequence: CASTQTRPYQETQYF.

The V and J genes are TRBV7-2 and TRBJ2-3, with 10 bases matching TRBD2. The V and J ends lost 9 bases and 4 bases, in that order; junction bases with no gene match: 7. CDR1 is SGHTA and CDR2 is FQGNSA in the germline V gene. CDR3 size: 14 residues. The CDR3 DNA follows: TGTGCCAGGATGACTAGCGGGTTCCCAGATACGCAGTATTTT. Residues: CARMTSGFPDTQYF.

This clone was seen only a few times. The CDR3 protein is CAIRGQGDPGEQYF. In nucleotides, the CDR3 is TGTGCCATCAGGGGACAGGGGGATCCTGGCGAGCAGTACTTC. The chain couples TRBV10-3 to TRBJ2-7, with 11 bases lining up with TRBD1. Germline V lookup: CDR1 ENHRY, CDR2 SYGVKD. J was trimmed by 6 bases and V by 6 bases; bases with no gene match: 7. This CDR3 has 14 residues.

The V gene is TRBV27, the J gene TRBJ1-5; D gene ambiguous. The V end was cut by 5 bases, the J end by 7 bases, with 12 bases between. The CDR3 totals 13 residues. Germline CDR1 is MNHEY and CDR2 is SMNVEV (reference sequence). CDR3 nucleotides: TGTGCCAGCAGTCCGTCGGAGTCACAGCCCCAGCATTTT. It specifies CASSPSESQPQHF.

Written as DNA, the CDR3 is TGTGCCAGCAGCCCCCGCCAGACCTACGAGCAGTACTTC. Protein: CASSPRQTYEQYF. The J gene is TRBJ2-7, the V gene TRBV7-9, with D uncertain. Trimming left V 5 bases short and J 2 bases short, with 10 bases between. The CDR3 spans 13 residues. Looked up from germline, CDR1 is SEHNR and CDR2 is FQNEAQ (reference sequence).

Worth noting for this clone: This same CDR3 is encoded by further DNA sequences in the sample. V is TRBV20-1 and J is TRBJ2-7; D remains ambiguous. V was cut by 3 bases and J by 3 bases, with 6 bases left in between. CDR1 and CDR2 (germline): DFQATT, SNEGSKA (reference sequence). The CDR3 is 11 residues long. The CDR3 nucleotides read TGCAGTGCTAGCCCACTCTACGAGCAGTACTTC. This translates into CSASPLYEQYF.

The rearrangement links TRBV6-5 to TRBJ2-7; TRBD2 agrees at 7 bases. Germline loops: CDR1 MNHEY, CDR2 SVGAGI. The CDR3 is made up of 15 amino acids. With 0 bases clipped from V and 2 bases from J, the junction kept 4 bases outside the gene matches. The CDR3 reads CASSYSTSSTYEQYF. In DNA, the CDR3 is TGTGCCAGCAGTTACTCGACTAGCTCTACCTACGAGCAGTACTTC.

This clone was found a few times. V is TRBV5-1 and J is TRBJ2-1, with 9 bases identical to TRBD2. Germline CDR1 and CDR2: SGHRS and YFSETQ. J lost 0 bases, V lost 0 bases, and 7 bases had no gene match. The CDR3 has 18 amino acids. The CDR3 nucleotides read TGCGCCAGCAGCTTGGTGCCGGCGGGAGGGAGCTCCTACAATGAGCAGTTCTTC. Residues: CASSLVPAGGSSYNEQFF.

The sample holds a few counts of this clone. The chain joins TRBV7-8 to TRBJ2-1, with D uncertain. Germline CDR1 reads SGHVS; CDR2 reads FQNEAQ. Trimming shortened V by 1 base and J by 0 bases, and 4 bases separated the two germline ends. The CDR3 length is 14 residues. CDR3: CASSLEISYNEQFF. DNA for the CDR3: TGTGCCAGCAGCTTAGAGATCTCCTACAATGAGCAGTTCTTC.

There are a few counts of this clone. V gene TRBV28 combines with J gene TRBJ2-7; D gene unclear. V dropped 3 bases and J dropped 4 bases, with 7 bases sitting between them. There are 12 residues in the CDR3. Germline V lookup: CDR1 MDHEN, CDR2 SYDVKM. Here the CDR3 reads CASSFTGYEQYF. The CDR3 bases are TGTGCCAGCAGTTTTACCGGATACGAGCAGTACTTC.

This clone came up a few times. The genes are TRBV6-6 and TRBJ1-5; no firm D call. This CDR3 has 16 amino acids. Germline V lookup: CDR1 MNHNY, CDR2 SVGAGI (reference sequence). V shed 6 bases and J shed 0 bases, with 15 bases lying between them. The CDR3 here is CASRGRVEYSNQPQHF. For the CDR3, the DNA is TGTGCCAGCAGAGGTAGGGTAGAGTATAGCAATCAGCCCCAGCATTTT.